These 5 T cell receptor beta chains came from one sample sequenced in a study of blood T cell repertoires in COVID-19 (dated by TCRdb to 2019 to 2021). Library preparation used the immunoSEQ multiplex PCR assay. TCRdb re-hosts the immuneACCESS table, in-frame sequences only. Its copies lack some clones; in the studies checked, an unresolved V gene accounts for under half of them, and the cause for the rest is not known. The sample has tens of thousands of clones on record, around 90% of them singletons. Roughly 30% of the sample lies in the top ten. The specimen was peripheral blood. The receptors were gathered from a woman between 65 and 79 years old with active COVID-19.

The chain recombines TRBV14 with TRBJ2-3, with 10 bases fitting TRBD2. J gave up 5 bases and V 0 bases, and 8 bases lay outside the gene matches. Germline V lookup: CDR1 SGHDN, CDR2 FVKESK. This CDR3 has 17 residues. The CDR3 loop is CASSQEGLAVRKDTQYF. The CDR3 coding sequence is TGTGCCAGCAGCCAAGAAGGACTAGCGGTCCGGAAAGATACGCAGTATTTT.

CDR3 sequence: CASSLDRGDTQYF. The CDR3 coding sequence is TGTGCCAGCAGCCTGGACCGGGGGGATACGCAGTATTTT. V is TRBV6-5 and J is TRBJ2-3; perhaps TRBD2 as D (6 bases). The CDR3 contains 13 residues. Trimming took 6 bases from V and 6 from J, leaving 13 bases between them. Germline loops: CDR1 MNHEY, CDR2 SVGAGI.

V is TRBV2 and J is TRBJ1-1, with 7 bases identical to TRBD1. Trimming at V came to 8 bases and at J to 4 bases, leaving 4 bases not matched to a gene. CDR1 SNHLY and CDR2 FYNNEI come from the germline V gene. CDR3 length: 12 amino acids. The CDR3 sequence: CASSQGFTEAFF. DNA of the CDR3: TGTGCCAGCTCACAGGGGTTCACTGAAGCTTTCTTT.

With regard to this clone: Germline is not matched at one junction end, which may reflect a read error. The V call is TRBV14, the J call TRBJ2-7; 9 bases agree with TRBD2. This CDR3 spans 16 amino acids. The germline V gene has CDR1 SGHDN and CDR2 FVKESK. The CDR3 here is CASSRTAGGLSSEQYF. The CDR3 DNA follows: TGTGCCAGCAGCCGGACAGCGGGGGGACTTTCCTCCGAGCAGTACTTC.

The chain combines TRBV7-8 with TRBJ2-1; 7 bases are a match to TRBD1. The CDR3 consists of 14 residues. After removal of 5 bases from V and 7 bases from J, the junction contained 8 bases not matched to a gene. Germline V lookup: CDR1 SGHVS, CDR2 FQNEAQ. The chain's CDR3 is CASSPRQGGNEQFF. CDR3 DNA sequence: TGTGCCAGCAGCCCTAGACAGGGTGGGAATGAGCAGTTCTTC.